This note documents a single T cell receptor (beta chain) sequence. Here immunoSEQ multiplex PCR was the method, and the copy in TCRdb shows in-frame clones only, minus some. Among a few hundred thousand clones, about nine tenths were seen once, and the ten largest hold about 4.5%. This CDR3 contains 17 residues. Per the germline V gene, CDR1 is SGHAT and CDR2 is FQNNGV. J was trimmed by 0 bases and V by 2 bases; bases with no gene match: 8. These data belong to a study of blood T cell repertoires in COVID-19. In the study overall: From the United States, Italy and Spain came samples of acute and convalescent COVID-19. T cells, B-cell-depleted T cells, or PBMCs provided the cDNA or gDNA that served as material.

This chain uses TRBV11-2 with TRBJ1-1; 8 positions match TRBD1. This receptor was identified in a man aged 50 or older with acute or convalescent COVID-19. The sample taken for sequencing was peripheral blood. In DNA, the CDR3 is TGTGCCAGCAGCTTAAGCAAGACAGGGGACTTGAACACTGAAGCTTTCTTT. This encodes CASSLSKTGDLNTEAFF. The complete variable domain, with remaining parts taken from reference TRBV11-2 and TRBJ1-1, reads EAGVAQSPRYKIIEKRQSVAFWCNPISGHATLYWYQQILGQGPKLLIQFQNNGVVDDSQLPKDRFSAERLKGVDSTLKIQPAKLEDSAVYLCASSLSKTGDLNTEAFFGQGTRLTVV.